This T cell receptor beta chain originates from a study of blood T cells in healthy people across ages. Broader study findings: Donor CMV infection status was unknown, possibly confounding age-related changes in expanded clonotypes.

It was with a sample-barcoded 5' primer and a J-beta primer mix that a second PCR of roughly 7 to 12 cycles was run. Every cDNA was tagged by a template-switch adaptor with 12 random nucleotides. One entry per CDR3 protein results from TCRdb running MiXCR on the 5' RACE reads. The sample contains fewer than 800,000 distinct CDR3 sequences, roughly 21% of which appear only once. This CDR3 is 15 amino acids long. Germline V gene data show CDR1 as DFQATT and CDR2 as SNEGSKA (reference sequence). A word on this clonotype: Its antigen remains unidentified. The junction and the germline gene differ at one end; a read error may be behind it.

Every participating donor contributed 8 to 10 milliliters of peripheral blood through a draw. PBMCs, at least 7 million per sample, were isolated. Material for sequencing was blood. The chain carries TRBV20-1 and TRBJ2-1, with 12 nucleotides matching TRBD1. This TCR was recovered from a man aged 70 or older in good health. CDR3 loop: CSARAPGTGGSEQFF. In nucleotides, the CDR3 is TGCAGTGCAAGAGCACCCGGGACAGGGGGCAGTGAGCAGTTCTTC.